The rows below give T cell receptor beta chains drawn from one sample of a study of PD-L1 blockade in urothelial cancer. Produced via immunoSEQ multiplex PCR; TCRdb's table is partial and in-frame only. The profile shows over 75,000 clones, around 89% of them singletons. The specimen was PBMCs, collected around atezolizumab (anti-PD-L1) treatment. All receptors derive from a woman of 80 years or more with urothelial cancer. Both conserved end residues are part of each CDR3. The order of the fields is D gene, V gene, clone size, J gene, CDR3 protein, CDR3 DNA. D genes are given only for firm matches. Not every row has a clone size; where given, it reads once, few, many or a size class.

d_gene: TRBD1
v_gene: TRBV27
abundance: NA
j_gene: TRBJ2-7
CDR3aa: CASSLQGTEVYEQYF
CDR3nt: TGTGCCAGCAGTCTACAGGGGACAGAAGTGTACGAGCAGTACTTC

d_gene: NA
v_gene: TRBV6-5
abundance: NA
j_gene: TRBJ1-2
CDR3aa: CASSYPERQRTYGYTF
CDR3nt: TGTGCCAGCAGTTACCCTGAACGACAGAGGACCTATGGCTACACCTTC

d_gene: NA
v_gene: TRBV9
abundance: NA
j_gene: TRBJ2-2
CDR3aa: CASNWQGNTGELFF
CDR3nt: TGTGCCAGCAATTGGCAGGGTAACACCGGGGAGCTGTTTTTT

d_gene: TRBD1
v_gene: TRBV4-2
abundance: NA
j_gene: TRBJ1-1
CDR3aa: CASSLSPLTGGTEAFF
CDR3nt: TGTGCCAGCAGCCTAAGCCCTTTGACAGGGGGAACTGAAGCTTTCTTT

d_gene: NA
v_gene: TRBV28
abundance: NA
j_gene: TRBJ1-2
CDR3aa: CASRGDLGYGYTF
CDR3nt: TGTGCCAGCAGGGGGGACTTGGGCTATGGCTACACCTTC

d_gene: TRBD2
v_gene: TRBV15
abundance: few
j_gene: TRBJ2-7
CDR3aa: CATGRGGAGGNEQYF
CDR3nt: TGTGCCACCGGCCGGGGGGGTGCGGGAGGGAACGAGCAGTACTTC

d_gene: TRBD1
v_gene: TRBV28
abundance: NA
j_gene: TRBJ2-3
CDR3aa: CASSLSRGTAQNTQYF
CDR3nt: TGTGCCAGCAGTTTATCGAGGGGGACAGCACAGAATACGCAGTATTTT

d_gene: NA
v_gene: TRBV7-9
abundance: NA
j_gene: TRBJ2-5
CDR3aa: CASREGQETQYF
CDR3nt: TGTGCCTCCCGGGAAGGTCAAGAGACCCAGTACTTC

d_gene: NA
v_gene: TRBV7-9
abundance: NA
j_gene: TRBJ2-1
CDR3aa: CASSFSGLEQFF
CDR3nt: TGTGCCAGCAGCTTTTCAGGGTTGGAGCAGTTCTTC

d_gene: TRBD1
v_gene: TRBV5-1
abundance: once
j_gene: TRBJ1-4
CDR3aa: CASSLDRGEKLFF
CDR3nt: TGCGCCAGCAGCCTTGACAGGGGCGAAAAACTGTTTTTT

d_gene: NA
v_gene: TRBV9
abundance: NA
j_gene: TRBJ1-1
CDR3aa: CASGMGGGRNTEAFF
CDR3nt: TGTGCCAGCGGAATGGGAGGGGGAAGGAACACTGAAGCTTTCTTT

d_gene: NA
v_gene: TRBV20-1
abundance: NA
j_gene: TRBJ1-3
CDR3aa: CSVAGGNTIYF
CDR3nt: TGCAGTGTCGCGGGGGGAAACACCATATATTTT

d_gene: NA
v_gene: TRBV6-6
abundance: NA
j_gene: TRBJ2-5
CDR3aa: CASSFPADQETQYF
CDR3nt: TGTGCCAGCAGCTTTCCAGCGGACCAAGAGACCCAGTACTTC

d_gene: NA
v_gene: TRBV10-1
abundance: NA
j_gene: TRBJ1-4
CDR3aa: CASSESGVNEKLFF
CDR3nt: TGCGCCAGCAGTGAGTCAGGAGTGAATGAAAAACTGTTTTTT

d_gene: NA
v_gene: TRBV7-2
abundance: NA
j_gene: TRBJ1-5
CDR3aa: CASSWSGDSNQPQHF
CDR3nt: TGTGCCAGCAGCTGGTCAGGGGATAGCAATCAGCCCCAGCATTTT

d_gene: NA
v_gene: TRBV28
abundance: few
j_gene: TRBJ1-1
CDR3aa: CATHRGLEAFF
CDR3nt: TGTGCCACCCATAGGGGCCTTGAAGCTTTCTTT

d_gene: NA
v_gene: TRBV6-4
abundance: NA
j_gene: TRBJ2-6
CDR3aa: CASRSGSSGANVLTF
CDR3nt: TGTGCCAGCCGGAGTGGGAGCTCTGGGGCCAACGTCCTGACTTTC

d_gene: TRBD2
v_gene: TRBV19
abundance: NA
j_gene: TRBJ2-7
CDR3aa: CASSIGIGTSISYEQYF
CDR3nt: TGTGCCAGTAGTATCGGGATCGGGACTAGCATTTCCTACGAGCAGTACTTC

d_gene: TRBD1
v_gene: TRBV5-8
abundance: NA
j_gene: TRBJ2-7
CDR3aa: CASSYEWDSRAYEQYF
CDR3nt: TGTGCCAGCAGCTACGAATGGGACAGCCGGGCCTACGAGCAGTACTTC

d_gene: NA
v_gene: TRBV27
abundance: NA
j_gene: TRBJ1-4
CDR3aa: CASSLQTPWTNEKLFF
CDR3nt: TGTGCCAGCAGTTTACAGACTCCTTGGACTAATGAAAAACTGTTTTTT

d_gene: TRBD2
v_gene: TRBV5-1
abundance: once
j_gene: TRBJ2-1
CDR3aa: CASSLAVLAGGRWDEQFF
CDR3nt: TGCGCCAGCAGCTTGGCTGTACTAGCGGGAGGTCGGTGGGATGAGCAGTTCTTC

d_gene: NA
v_gene: TRBV19
abundance: NA
j_gene: TRBJ2-7
CDR3aa: CASSIGDTYEQYF
CDR3nt: TGTGCCAGTAGTATAGGGGACACCTACGAGCAGTACTTC

d_gene: TRBD2
v_gene: TRBV7-2
abundance: NA
j_gene: TRBJ2-3
CDR3aa: CASSLAGGSPDTQYF
CDR3nt: TGTGCCAGCAGCCTAGCGGGAGGTTCCCCAGATACGCAGTATTTT

d_gene: TRBD1
v_gene: TRBV27
abundance: NA
j_gene: TRBJ2-5
CDR3aa: CASSLRWTGGEETQYF
CDR3nt: TGTGCCAGCAGTTTACGATGGACAGGGGGCGAAGAGACCCAGTACTTC

d_gene: NA
v_gene: TRBV7-9
abundance: few
j_gene: TRBJ2-1
CDR3aa: CASSDLASEQFF
CDR3nt: TGTGCCAGCAGCGACTTGGCCAGTGAGCAGTTCTTC

d_gene: NA
v_gene: TRBV2
abundance: once
j_gene: TRBJ2-5
CDR3aa: CASSEAFSHETQYF
CDR3nt: TGTGCCAGCAGTGAAGCCTTTTCACATGAGACCCAGTACTTC

d_gene: NA
v_gene: TRBV30
abundance: NA
j_gene: TRBJ2-1
CDR3aa: CAWRGAPFLNEQFF
CDR3nt: TGTGCCTGGAGAGGGGCCCCCTTCTTAAATGAGCAGTTCTTC

d_gene: TRBD1
v_gene: TRBV5-1
abundance: NA
j_gene: TRBJ2-5
CDR3aa: CASSPQNGQGETQYF
CDR3nt: TGCGCCAGCAGCCCACAGAACGGACAGGGAGAGACCCAGTACTTC

d_gene: NA
v_gene: TRBV27
abundance: NA
j_gene: TRBJ1-1
CDR3aa: CASNPRGNTEAFF
CDR3nt: TGTGCCAGCAATCCCCGGGGGAACACTGAAGCTTTCTTT

d_gene: TRBD1
v_gene: TRBV7-8
abundance: NA
j_gene: TRBJ2-7
CDR3aa: CASSLLRGRGEQYF
CDR3nt: TGTGCCAGCAGCTTATTGAGGGGGCGCGGCGAGCAGTACTTC

d_gene: NA
v_gene: TRBV6-5
abundance: NA
j_gene: TRBJ2-7
CDR3aa: CASSLRPGSEQYF
CDR3nt: TGTGCCAGCAGTTTACGCCCCGGGAGTGAGCAGTACTTC

d_gene: TRBD2
v_gene: TRBV10-3
abundance: NA
j_gene: TRBJ2-7
CDR3aa: CASRTGTSGYEQYF
CDR3nt: TGTGCCAGCCGGACCGGGACTAGCGGCTACGAGCAGTACTTC

d_gene: TRBD2
v_gene: TRBV11-3
abundance: NA
j_gene: TRBJ2-1
CDR3aa: CASSRGVAGGNEQFF
CDR3nt: TGTGCCAGCAGCCGAGGGGTAGCGGGAGGCAATGAGCAGTTCTTC

d_gene: TRBD1
v_gene: TRBV5-4
abundance: once
j_gene: TRBJ1-2
CDR3aa: CASSSKTGADYGYTF
CDR3nt: TGTGCCAGCAGCTCCAAGACAGGGGCAGACTATGGCTACACCTTC

d_gene: NA
v_gene: TRBV5-4
abundance: NA
j_gene: TRBJ2-1
CDR3aa: CATQGYSYNEQFF
CDR3nt: TGCGCGACCCAGGGCTACTCCTACAATGAGCAGTTCTTC

d_gene: NA
v_gene: TRBV4-1
abundance: NA
j_gene: TRBJ2-5
CDR3aa: CASSQAPPGALQETQYF
CDR3nt: TGCGCCAGCAGCCAAGCCCCCCCAGGGGCGCTACAAGAGACCCAGTACTTC

d_gene: NA
v_gene: TRBV9
abundance: NA
j_gene: TRBJ2-1
CDR3aa: CASSVGAYEQFF
CDR3nt: TGTGCCAGCAGCGTAGGGGCCTATGAGCAGTTCTTC

d_gene: NA
v_gene: TRBV28
abundance: NA
j_gene: TRBJ1-1
CDR3aa: CASSPPGTEAFF
CDR3nt: TGTGCCAGCAGTCCCCCCGGGACTGAAGCTTTCTTT

d_gene: NA
v_gene: TRBV21-1
abundance: NA
j_gene: TRBJ1-4
CDR3aa: CASSNHRGNEKLFF
CDR3nt: TGTGCCAGCAGCAATCACAGGGGGAATGAAAAACTGTTTTTT

d_gene: TRBD2
v_gene: TRBV6-4
abundance: NA
j_gene: TRBJ2-1
CDR3aa: CASSAGARSYNEQFF
CDR3nt: TGTGCCAGCTCCGCGGGAGCCCGGTCCTACAATGAGCAGTTCTTC

d_gene: NA
v_gene: TRBV2
abundance: NA
j_gene: TRBJ1-2
CDR3aa: CASSEDDSQKGYTF
CDR3nt: TGTGCCAGCAGTGAAGACGACAGCCAGAAGGGCTACACCTTC

d_gene: NA
v_gene: TRBV7-9
abundance: NA
j_gene: TRBJ2-7
CDR3aa: CATTDTKFPYEQYF
CDR3nt: TGTGCCACCACCGATACAAAATTCCCCTACGAGCAGTACTTC

d_gene: TRBD1
v_gene: TRBV25-1
abundance: NA
j_gene: TRBJ2-5
CDR3aa: CASSEGQGAIREETQYF
CDR3nt: TGTGCCAGCAGTGAGGGACAGGGGGCGATTAGAGAAGAGACCCAGTACTTC

d_gene: NA
v_gene: TRBV10-1
abundance: NA
j_gene: TRBJ1-1
CDR3aa: CASAPNLGRNTEAFF
CDR3nt: TGCGCCAGCGCTCCCAATTTGGGGCGGAACACTGAAGCTTTCTTT

d_gene: TRBD1
v_gene: TRBV15
abundance: NA
j_gene: TRBJ1-1
CDR3aa: CATSREQGKGRGEAFF
CDR3nt: TGTGCCACCAGCAGGGAACAGGGGAAGGGTCGCGGTGAAGCTTTCTTT

d_gene: TRBD1
v_gene: TRBV18
abundance: NA
j_gene: TRBJ1-3
CDR3aa: CASSFGQAISGNTIYF
CDR3nt: TGTGCCAGCTCCTTCGGACAGGCGATCTCTGGAAACACCATATATTTT

d_gene: NA
v_gene: TRBV5-1
abundance: NA
j_gene: TRBJ2-5
CDR3aa: CASSKGGVQETQYF
CDR3nt: TGCGCCAGCAGCAAGGGGGGGGTTCAAGAGACCCAGTACTTC

d_gene: TRBD1
v_gene: TRBV28
abundance: NA
j_gene: TRBJ1-2
CDR3aa: CATYGQGASGYTF
CDR3nt: TGTGCCACTTACGGACAGGGGGCCTCTGGCTACACCTTC

d_gene: NA
v_gene: TRBV6-1
abundance: once
j_gene: TRBJ1-5
CDR3aa: CASRLPAGSNQPQHF
CDR3nt: TGTGCCAGCAGACTTCCCGCAGGGAGCAATCAGCCCCAGCATTTT

d_gene: NA
v_gene: TRBV10-3
abundance: NA
j_gene: TRBJ2-7
CDR3aa: CAISLGSTSYEQYF
CDR3nt: TGTGCCATCAGTCTGGGCTCTACCTCCTACGAGCAGTACTTC

d_gene: TRBD1
v_gene: TRBV18
abundance: NA
j_gene: TRBJ1-5
CDR3aa: CASSPPGQGGQPQHF
CDR3nt: TGTGCCAGCTCACCACCGGGACAGGGAGGTCAGCCCCAGCATTTT

d_gene: TRBD1
v_gene: TRBV27
abundance: NA
j_gene: TRBJ1-4
CDR3aa: CASTGTGEKLFF
CDR3nt: TGTGCCAGTACCGGGACAGGAGAAAAACTGTTTTTT

d_gene: TRBD1
v_gene: TRBV2
abundance: NA
j_gene: TRBJ1-4
CDR3aa: CASNRDRGREKLFF
CDR3nt: TGTGCCAGCAATCGCGACAGGGGGCGGGAAAAACTGTTTTTT